Listed here are 31 T cell receptor beta chains from one sample, sequenced in a study of T-cell memory formation after mild COVID-19. One entry per CDR3 protein results from TCRdb running MiXCR on the 5' RACE reads. The repertoire includes nearly 350,000 distinct CDR3 sequences, around 13% of them detected once, and roughly 23% sits in the top ten. The material sequenced was PBMCs or a T cell subset sorted from them (not recorded which). The origin of the receptors is a man aged 18 to 30 who had mild COVID-19 (a few samples of this study predate the infection). Cell type and time point are not known.

A few counts support this clonotype. The rearrangement uses TRBV7-9 and TRBJ2-3, with D tentatively TRBD1 (5 bases). V lost 6 bases and J 0 bases, leaving 10 bases between the germline ends. Germline V gene sequence: CDR1 SEHNR, CDR2 FQNEAQ (reference sequence). CDR3 length: 14 residues. The CDR3 here is CASRYRQSTDTQYF. The CDR3 nucleotides read TGTGCCAGCAGGTACCGACAGAGCACAGATACGCAGTATTTT.

This clonotype has more than one count but fewer than ten. The chain links TRBV20-1 to TRBJ2-7; 13 nucleotides agree with TRBD2. Trimming at V came to 3 bases and at J to 1 base, leaving 3 bases not matched to a gene. This CDR3 is 15 amino acids long. CDR1 DFQATT and CDR2 SNEGSKA come from the germline V gene (reference sequence). The CDR3 DNA is TGCAGTGCTAGCAGACTAGCGGGGGGTTCCTACGAGCAGTACTTC. Amino acids: CSASRLAGGSYEQYF.

This clonotype has more than one count but fewer than ten. The J gene is TRBJ2-5, the V gene TRBV3-1; the match to TRBD1 covers 10 bases. The length of the CDR3 is 19 residues. Germline V CDR1 and CDR2: LGHDT, YNNKEL (reference sequence). With V trimmed by 3 bases and J by 5 bases, 18 bases remained unmatched. CDR3 amino acids: CASSQPRQGAAGRKETQYF. Here the CDR3 DNA reads TGTGCCAGCAGCCAGCCTAGACAGGGGGCGGCAGGCAGGAAGGAGACCCAGTACTTC.

The chain joins TRBV13 to TRBJ1-1; D remains unclear. Germline loops: CDR1 PRHDT, CDR2 FYEKMQ (reference sequence). Deletions cut 5 bases from V and 2 bases from J, with 9 bases between. CDR3 length: 13 amino acids. DNA of the CDR3: TGTGCCAGCAGCGGCGCGGTTAACACTGAAGCTTTCTTT. This translates into CASSGAVNTEAFF.

This clonotype was seen only a few times. CDR3 in amino acids: CASSIGHTGELFF. The CDR3 nucleotides are TGTGCCAGTAGTATAGGACACACCGGGGAGCTGTTTTTT. This chain connects TRBV19 to TRBJ2-2; D is ambiguous. Germline V CDR1 and CDR2: LNHDA, SQIVND (reference sequence). The CDR3 has 13 amino acids. V shed 1 base and J shed 3 bases, with 3 bases lying between them.

The chain couples TRBV28 to TRBJ1-4, with D perhaps matching TRBD1 (6 bases). The ends were cut back, 4 bases at V and 4 bases at J, with 10 bases in the middle. The V gene's germline CDR1 is MDHEN and CDR2 SYDVKM. This CDR3 comprises 14 residues. CDR3 sequence: CASSSGQSNEKLFF. CDR3 nucleotide sequence: TGTGCCAGCAGTTCCGGACAGAGTAATGAAAAACTGTTTTTT.

The V call is TRBV30, the J call TRBJ2-7, with 8 bases aligning to TRBD1. Trimming cost V 3 bases and J 5 bases; bases outside gene matches: 6. Germline lookup yields CDR1 GTSNPN and CDR2 SVGIG (reference sequence). The CDR3 is 13 amino acids. The CDR3 loop is CAWSGQGGNEQYF. CDR3 in DNA: TGTGCCTGGAGCGGACAGGGTGGCAACGAGCAGTACTTC.

The chain joins TRBV4-1 to TRBJ2-2; D is unresolved. The CDR3 length is 13 residues. Germline loops: CDR1 MGHRA, CDR2 YSYEKL. Trimming left V 4 bases short and J 7 bases short, with 10 bases between. The CDR3 sequence is CASSPEFGGELFF. In DNA form, the CDR3 reads TGCGCCAGCAGCCCCGAATTCGGCGGGGAGCTGTTTTTT.

This clonotype came up a few times. This chain uses TRBV4-3 with TRBJ2-3, with D possibly matching TRBD1 (6 bases). From germline, CDR1 is LGHNA and CDR2 YSLEER. Trimming stripped 0 bases from V and 5 bases from J, with 27 bases between. The CDR3 length is 20 residues. Written as DNA, the CDR3 is TGCGCCAGCAGCCAAGATGTGGTTTGGGGCAGGGGCTTCCGTATAGATACGCAGTATTTT. Translating it yields CASSQDVVWGRGFRIDTQYF.

The chain carries TRBV4-2 and TRBJ2-4; D perhaps matches TRBD2 (6 bases). This CDR3 has 16 amino acids. V was clipped by 1 base and J by 4 bases, with 14 bases between them. The germline CDR1 and CDR2 sequences are LGHNA and YNFKEQ. The CDR3 here is CASSQAYGEEKNIQYF. The DNA for the CDR3 is TGTGCCAGCAGCCAAGCTTACGGGGAGGAAAAAAACATTCAGTACTTC.

This chain joins TRBV12-3 or TRBV12-4 and TRBJ1-5, with a weak D call TRBD1 (6 bases). Trimming took 3 bases from V and 3 from J, leaving 12 bases between them. CDR3 length equals 15 residues. CDR3 amino acids: CASSFDRSINQPQHF. The CDR3 coding sequence is TGTGCCAGCAGTTTCGACAGGTCAATCAATCAGCCCCAGCATTTT.

This chain connects TRBV4-1 to TRBJ2-2, with D possibly TRBD1 on 6 matching bases. The germline gives CDR1 MGHRA, CDR2 YSYEKL. This CDR3 is 18 amino acids long. Between the trimmed V and J ends, which lost 1 base and 1 base, there was a span of 16 bases. The DNA of the CDR3 is TGCGCCAGCAGCCAAGTTATCCCCTTGACAGGGAACACCGGGGAGCTGTTTTTT. Amino acid sequence: CASSQVIPLTGNTGELFF.

This clonotype showed up many times. The chain uses TRBV7-9 and TRBJ2-3; maybe TRBD2 (5 bases). V was shortened by 2 bases and J by 1 base, with 16 bases between the two germline ends. CDR3 size: 17 residues. CDR1 SEHNR and CDR2 FQNEAQ come from the germline V gene (reference sequence). CDR3 DNA: TGTGCCAGCAGCTTAAGCCCCAGAGGGAGACGCACAGATACGCAGTATTTT. This translates into CASSLSPRGRRTDTQYF.

This rearrangement joins TRBV5-6 to TRBJ2-5, with D tentatively TRBD2 (6 bases). Germline CDR1 reads SGHDT; CDR2 reads YYEEEE. V was trimmed by 7 bases and J by 5 bases, leaving 15 bases between them. The CDR3 sequence is 13 residues long. The CDR3 bases are TGTGCCAGCGGAGGGCCAGCCTCGGAGACCCAGTACTTC. Translating gives CASGGPASETQYF.

This clonotype was detected a few times. The V and J genes are TRBV11-2 and TRBJ1-1, with D uncertain. Germline V lookup: CDR1 SGHAT, CDR2 FQNNGV. The CDR3 runs to 14 residues. Deletions cut 2 bases from V and 0 bases from J, with 7 bases between. CDR3 nucleotide sequence: TGTGCCAGCAGCTTAACCCCGATGAACACTGAAGCTTTCTTT. It yields the protein CASSLTPMNTEAFF.

On this clonotype itself: This may be a read error, as it is one base from a much larger clone. This chain connects TRBV11-2 to TRBJ2-5, with 7 bases that match TRBD2. Germline V gene data show CDR1 as SGHAT and CDR2 as FQNNGV. The CDR3 runs 15 residues. CDR3 nucleotide sequence: TGTGCCAGCAGCTCGGGACTAACGAGCCAAGAGACCCGGTACTTC. It translates to CASSSGLTSQETRYF.

The chain employs TRBV5-1 and TRBJ2-5; TRBD1 aligns across 10 bases. The germline gives CDR1 SGHRS, CDR2 YFSETQ. CDR3 size: 15 residues. V lost 5 bases, J lost 4 bases, and 8 bases stayed unmatched. This CDR3 is CASSSTGGAGETQYF. In DNA form, the CDR3 reads TGCGCCAGCAGTTCGACAGGGGGCGCAGGAGAGACCCAGTACTTC.

This clonotype was observed at least ten times. The chain recombines TRBV7-2 with TRBJ2-7; D assignment may be TRBD1 or TRBD2 (5 bases each). The CDR3 contains 15 residues. Germline-derived CDR1 and CDR2 are SGHTA and FQGNSA. Trimming cost V 1 base and J 3 bases, with 13 bases left between them. The CDR3 region is CASSLGNGAYYEQYV. In DNA, the CDR3 is TGTGCCAGCAGCTTAGGTAACGGGGCCTACTACGAGCAGTACGTC.

The V gene is TRBV9, the J gene TRBJ1-1; the D gene is possibly TRBD1 (6 bases). CDR3 size: 16 residues. The V gene's germline CDR1 is SGDLS and CDR2 YYNGEE. The V end was cut by 0 bases, the J end by 3 bases, with 15 bases between. The CDR3 nucleotides read TGTGCCAGCAGCGTAGCTACGCGGGGGGCCGACACTGAAGCTTTCTTT. Protein sequence: CASSVATRGADTEAFF.

Here the CDR3 reads CSVEVAGGLETQYF. The CDR3 nucleotides are TGCAGCGTTGAAGTAGCGGGGGGGCTCGAGACCCAGTACTTC. V usage is TRBV29-1 and J usage is TRBJ2-5, with 11 positions matching TRBD2. Trimming took 1 base from V and 5 from J; bases not matched to a gene: 3. This CDR3 comprises 14 residues. CDR1 SQVTM and CDR2 ANQGSEA come from the germline V gene.

This clonotype was seen more than once but under ten times. The V call is TRBV7-3, the J call TRBJ2-1; TRBD1 or TRBD2 may be the D gene (6 bases each). This CDR3 region has 13 residues. V was pared by 1 base and J by 9 bases, with 10 bases between. Looked up from germline, CDR1 is SGHTA and CDR2 is FQGTGA. This CDR3 reads CASSLIQGGEQFF. DNA of the CDR3: TGTGCCAGCAGCTTAATACAGGGAGGTGAGCAGTTCTTC.

V usage is TRBV7-2 and J usage is TRBJ1-1; maybe TRBD1 (5 bases). V lost 1 base and J lost 0, with 9 bases in between. CDR3 length equals 15 residues. CDR1 and CDR2 (germline): SGHTA, FQGNSA. For the CDR3, the DNA is TGTGCCAGCAGCTTAGTGTGGGGGATGAACACTGAAGCTTTCTTT. Translated: CASSLVWGMNTEAFF.

This clonotype was observed a few times. This sequence joins TRBV15 and TRBJ2-7; TRBD2 matches at 7 bases. Germline CDR1 reads LNHNV; CDR2 reads YYDKDF (reference sequence). The V gene end was trimmed by 0 bases and the J gene end by 3 bases; junction bases not matched to a gene: 8. This CDR3 has 16 amino acids. The CDR3 reads CATSRDRGASGYEQYF. The CDR3 nucleotides are TGTGCCACCAGCAGAGATAGAGGGGCTAGCGGCTACGAGCAGTACTTC.

This clonotype has more than one count but fewer than ten. This rearrangement joins TRBV4-1 to TRBJ2-5; the D gene is possibly TRBD2 (6 bases). Per germline, CDR1 MGHRA and CDR2 YSYEKL. The V end was cut by 1 base, the J end by 1 base, with 7 bases between. The CDR3 contains 14 residues. The CDR3 sequence is CASSQGGLQETQYF. DNA for the CDR3: TGCGCCAGCAGCCAAGGGGGACTCCAAGAGACCCAGTACTTC.

This clonotype was counted between two and nine times. The chain has TRBV5-1 and TRBJ2-5; 7 nucleotides align to TRBD2. The CDR3 covers 16 residues. The germline CDR1 and CDR2 sequences are SGHRS and YFSETQ. V lost 4 bases and J lost 2; bases outside the gene matches: 11. The CDR3 sequence: CASSNGLVWGQETQYF. The CDR3 DNA is TGCGCCAGCAGCAATGGACTAGTTTGGGGTCAAGAGACCCAGTACTTC. Combining the CDR3 with reference TRBV5-1 and TRBJ2-5 gives the whole variable domain KAGVTQTPRYLIKTRGQQVTLSCSPISGHRSVSWYQQTPGQGLQFLFEYFSETQRNKGNFPGRFSGRQFSNSRSEMNVSTLELGDSALYLCASSNGLVWGQETQYFGPGTRLLVL.

The CDR3 reads CASSQSSATGRQETQYF. The CDR3 DNA is TGCGCCAGCAGCCAAAGCTCCGCGACAGGCCGACAAGAGACCCAGTACTTC. The chain is built from TRBV4-1 and TRBJ2-5; D is possibly TRBD1 (6 bases). Trimming left V 2 bases short and J 2 bases short, with 18 bases between. Germline V lookup: CDR1 MGHRA, CDR2 YSYEKL. The CDR3 is 17 amino acids.

The chain recombines TRBV25-1 with TRBJ2-2; D is ambiguous. The V gene's germline CDR1 is MGHDK and CDR2 SYGVNS. This CDR3 is built from 13 residues. V was cut by 9 bases and J by 2 bases, with 10 bases left in between. This CDR3 is CASRFSNTGELFF. DNA for the CDR3: TGTGCCAGTAGGTTTAGTAACACCGGGGAGCTGTTTTTT.

The genes are TRBV5-1 and TRBJ1-1; 10 nucleotides match TRBD1. The CDR3 is 16 amino acids. The junction had 6 bases not matched to a gene; V was cut back by 3 bases and J by 1 base. Germline V lookup: CDR1 SGHRS, CDR2 YFSETQ. CDR3 loop: CASSSGTGVTNTEAFF. The CDR3 bases are TGCGCCAGCAGCTCCGGGACAGGGGTTACGAACACTGAAGCTTTCTTT.

The gene calls are TRBV20-1 and TRBJ2-7; D is unclear. Germline V CDR1 and CDR2: DFQATT, SNEGSKA (reference sequence). The CDR3 extends over 13 amino acids. Trimming left V 3 bases short and J 1 base short, with 10 bases between. CDR3 bases: TGCAGTGCTAGCGCCCTAGTTTCCTACGAGCAGTACTTC. Its translation is CSASALVSYEQYF.

The CDR3 DNA reads TGTGCCAGCAGTTTATCCAGGAGTTCACGAAGGACAGGCACCGGGGAGCTGTTTTTT. As protein: CASSLSRSSRRTGTGELFF. The rearrangement links TRBV28 to TRBJ2-2; 7 bases are a match to TRBD1. Germline loops: CDR1 MDHEN, CDR2 SYDVKM. This CDR3 comprises 19 residues. Germline trimming cut 1 base from V and 4 bases from J; bases unmatched to any gene: 15.

This clonotype has ten or more counts. The J gene is TRBJ2-4, the V gene TRBV6-2 or TRBV6-3; TRBD1 aligns across 9 bases. Germline loops: CDR1 MNHEY, CDR2 SVGEGT. With V trimmed by 3 bases and J by 6 bases, 6 bases remained unmatched. This CDR3 comprises 15 residues. CDR3 DNA: TGTGCCAGCAGTTATCGCGGACAGGGGATAAACATTCAGTACTTC. This encodes CASSYRGQGINIQYF.